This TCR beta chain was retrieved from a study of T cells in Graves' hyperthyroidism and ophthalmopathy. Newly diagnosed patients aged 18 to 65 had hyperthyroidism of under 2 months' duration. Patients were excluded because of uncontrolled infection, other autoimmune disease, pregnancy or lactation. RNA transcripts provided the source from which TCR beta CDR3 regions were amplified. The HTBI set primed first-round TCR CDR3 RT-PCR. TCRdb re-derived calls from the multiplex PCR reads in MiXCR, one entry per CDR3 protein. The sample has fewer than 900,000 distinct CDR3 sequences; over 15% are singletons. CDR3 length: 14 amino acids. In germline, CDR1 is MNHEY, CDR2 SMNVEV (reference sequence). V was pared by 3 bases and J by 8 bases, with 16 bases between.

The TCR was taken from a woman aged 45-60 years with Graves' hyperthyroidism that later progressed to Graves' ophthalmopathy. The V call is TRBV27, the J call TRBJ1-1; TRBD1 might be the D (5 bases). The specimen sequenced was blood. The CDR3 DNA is TGTGCCAGCAGTTTCCCGGGGACGCTCTCAGAAGCTTTCTTT. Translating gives CASSFPGTLSEAFF.